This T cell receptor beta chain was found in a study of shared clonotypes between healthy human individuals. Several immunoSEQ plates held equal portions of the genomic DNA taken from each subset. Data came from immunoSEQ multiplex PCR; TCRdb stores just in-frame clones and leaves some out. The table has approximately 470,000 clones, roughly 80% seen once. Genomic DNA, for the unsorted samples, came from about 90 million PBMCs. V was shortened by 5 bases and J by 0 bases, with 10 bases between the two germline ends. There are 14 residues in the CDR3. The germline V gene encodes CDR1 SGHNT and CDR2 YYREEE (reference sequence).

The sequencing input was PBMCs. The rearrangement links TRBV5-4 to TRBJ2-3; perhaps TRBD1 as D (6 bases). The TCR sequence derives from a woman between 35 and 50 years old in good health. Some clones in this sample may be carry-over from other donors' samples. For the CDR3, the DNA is TGTGCCAGCAGTACAGGGATCAGCACAGATACGCAGTATTTT. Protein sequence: CASSTGISTDTQYF.